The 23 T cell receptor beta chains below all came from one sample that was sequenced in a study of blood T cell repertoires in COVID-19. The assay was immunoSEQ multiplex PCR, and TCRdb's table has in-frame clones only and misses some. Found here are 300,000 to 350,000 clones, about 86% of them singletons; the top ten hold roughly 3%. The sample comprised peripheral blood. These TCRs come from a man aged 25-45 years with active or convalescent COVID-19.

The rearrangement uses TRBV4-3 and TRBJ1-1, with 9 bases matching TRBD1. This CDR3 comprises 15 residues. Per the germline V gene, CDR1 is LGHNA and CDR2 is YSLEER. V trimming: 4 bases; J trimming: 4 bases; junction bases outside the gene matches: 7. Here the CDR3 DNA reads TGCGCCAGCAGCCGACACAGGGGGCCAGGCACTGAAGCTTTCTTT. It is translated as CASSRHRGPGTEAFF.

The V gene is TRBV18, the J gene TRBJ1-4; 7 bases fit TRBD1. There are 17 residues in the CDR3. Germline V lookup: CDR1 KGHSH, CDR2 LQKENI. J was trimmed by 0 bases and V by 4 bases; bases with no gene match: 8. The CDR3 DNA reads TGTGCCAGCTCACTCCACCGACAGGGAGCAACTAATGAAAAACTGTTTTTT. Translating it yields CASSLHRQGATNEKLFF.

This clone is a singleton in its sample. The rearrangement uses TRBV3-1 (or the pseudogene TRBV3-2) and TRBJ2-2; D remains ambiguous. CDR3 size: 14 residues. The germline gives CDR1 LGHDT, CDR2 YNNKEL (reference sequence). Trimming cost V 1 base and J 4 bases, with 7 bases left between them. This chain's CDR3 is CASSQGRITGELFF. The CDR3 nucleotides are TGTGCCAGCAGCCAAGGCAGGATCACCGGGGAGCTGTTTTTT.

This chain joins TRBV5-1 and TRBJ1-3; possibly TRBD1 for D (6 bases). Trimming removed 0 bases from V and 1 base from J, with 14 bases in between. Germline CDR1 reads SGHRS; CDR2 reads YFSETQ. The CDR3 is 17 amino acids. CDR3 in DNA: TGCGCCAGCAGCTTGGTTTTAGGGGGAGCTTCTGGAAACACCATATATTTT. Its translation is CASSLVLGGASGNTIYF.

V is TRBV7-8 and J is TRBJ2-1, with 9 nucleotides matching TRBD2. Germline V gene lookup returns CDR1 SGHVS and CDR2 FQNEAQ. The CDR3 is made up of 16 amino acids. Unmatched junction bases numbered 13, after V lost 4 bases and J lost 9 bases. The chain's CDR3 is CASSSLGRGGQGEQFF. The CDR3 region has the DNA TGTGCCAGCAGCTCCCTAGGGCGGGGGGGCCAAGGTGAGCAGTTCTTC.

In nucleotides, the CDR3 is TGTGCCAGCACCCATTCTGAGCACACCATATATTTT. It specifies CASTHSEHTIYF. J is TRBJ1-3 and V is TRBV2; no reliable D call. The CDR3 sequence is 12 residues long. V was trimmed by 7 bases and J by 8 bases, leaving 12 bases between them. Germline-derived CDR1 and CDR2 are SNHLY and FYNNEI. Complete variable domain (other parts from reference TRBV2 and TRBJ1-3): EPEVTQTPSHQVTQMGQEVILRCVPISNHLYFYWYRQILGQKVEFLVSFYNNEISEKSEIFDDQFSVERPDGSNFTLKIRSTKLEDSAMYFCASTHSEHTIYFGEGSWLTVV.

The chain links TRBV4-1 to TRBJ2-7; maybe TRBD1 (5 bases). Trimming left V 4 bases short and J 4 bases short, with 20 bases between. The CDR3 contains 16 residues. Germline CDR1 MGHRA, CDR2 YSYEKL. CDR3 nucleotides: TGCGCCAGCAGCCTCTACACCCCAGGGAATTCGTACGAGCAGTACTTC. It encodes CASSLYTPGNSYEQYF.

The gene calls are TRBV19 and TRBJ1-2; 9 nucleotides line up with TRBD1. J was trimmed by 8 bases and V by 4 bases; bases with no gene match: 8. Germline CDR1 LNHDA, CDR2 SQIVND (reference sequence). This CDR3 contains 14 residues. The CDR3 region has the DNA TGTGCCAGTAGTACGACCGGGACAGGGAGAGGCTACACCTTC. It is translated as CASSTTGTGRGYTF.

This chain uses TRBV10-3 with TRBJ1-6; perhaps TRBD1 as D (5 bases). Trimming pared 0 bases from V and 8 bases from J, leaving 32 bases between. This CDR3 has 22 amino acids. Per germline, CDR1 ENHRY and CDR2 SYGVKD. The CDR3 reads CAISESRGAGIVVGGDDSPLHF. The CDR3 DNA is TGTGCCATCAGTGAGTCCCGTGGGGCAGGGATAGTCGTGGGAGGTGATGATTCACCCCTCCACTTT.

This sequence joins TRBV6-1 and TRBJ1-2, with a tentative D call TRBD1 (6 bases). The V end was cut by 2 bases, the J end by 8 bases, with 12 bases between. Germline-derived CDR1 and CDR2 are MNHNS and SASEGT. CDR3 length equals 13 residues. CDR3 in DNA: TGTGCCAGCAGTGAATCAGGGGTGCAAGGCTACACCTTC. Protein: CASSESGVQGYTF.

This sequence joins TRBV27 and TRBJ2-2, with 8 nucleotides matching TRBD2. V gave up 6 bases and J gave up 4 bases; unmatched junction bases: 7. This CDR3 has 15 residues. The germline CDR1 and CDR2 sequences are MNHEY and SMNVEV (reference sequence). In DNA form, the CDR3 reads TGTGCCAGCAGCATGGCAGCGGGAGTCACCGGGGAGCTGTTTTTT. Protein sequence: CASSMAAGVTGELFF.

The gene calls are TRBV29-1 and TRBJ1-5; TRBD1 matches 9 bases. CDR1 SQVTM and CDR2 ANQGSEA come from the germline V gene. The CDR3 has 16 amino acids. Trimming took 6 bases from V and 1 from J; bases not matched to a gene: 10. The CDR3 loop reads CSVSLFGQGSNQPQHF. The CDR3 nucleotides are TGCAGCGTCTCCCTATTCGGACAGGGGAGCAATCAGCCCCAGCATTTT.

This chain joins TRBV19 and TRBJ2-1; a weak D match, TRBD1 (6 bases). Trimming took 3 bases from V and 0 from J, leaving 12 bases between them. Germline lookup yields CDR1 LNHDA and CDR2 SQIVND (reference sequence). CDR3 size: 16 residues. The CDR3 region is CASSMHRDISYNEQFF. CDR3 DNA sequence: TGTGCCAGTAGTATGCACCGGGACATCTCCTACAATGAGCAGTTCTTC.

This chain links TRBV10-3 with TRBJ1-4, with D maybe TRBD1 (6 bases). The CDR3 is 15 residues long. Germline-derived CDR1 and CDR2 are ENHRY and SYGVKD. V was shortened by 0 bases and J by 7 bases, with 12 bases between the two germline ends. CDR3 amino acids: CAISESGAEGEKLFF. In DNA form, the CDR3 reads TGTGCCATCAGTGAGTCGGGGGCCGAAGGTGAAAAACTGTTTTTT.

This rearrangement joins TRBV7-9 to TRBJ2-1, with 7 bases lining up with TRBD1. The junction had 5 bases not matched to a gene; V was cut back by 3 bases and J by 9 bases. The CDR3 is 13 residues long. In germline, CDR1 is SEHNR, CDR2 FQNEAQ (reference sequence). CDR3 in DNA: TGTGCCAGCAGCTTGAGGACAGGTCGTGAGCAGTTCTTC. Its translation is CASSLRTGREQFF.

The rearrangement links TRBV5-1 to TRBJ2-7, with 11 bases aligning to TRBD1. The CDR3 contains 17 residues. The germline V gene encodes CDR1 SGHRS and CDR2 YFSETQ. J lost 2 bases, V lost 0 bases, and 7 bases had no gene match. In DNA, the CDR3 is TGCGCCAGCAGCTTGGTTGGTGGGACAGGGGGTCCCTACGAGCAGTACTTC. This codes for CASSLVGGTGGPYEQYF.

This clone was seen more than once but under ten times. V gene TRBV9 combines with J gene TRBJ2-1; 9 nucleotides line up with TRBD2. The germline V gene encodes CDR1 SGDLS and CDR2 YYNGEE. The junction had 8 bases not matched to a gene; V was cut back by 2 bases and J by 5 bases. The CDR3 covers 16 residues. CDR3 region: CASSVSGRNDHNEQFF. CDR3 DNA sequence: TGTGCCAGCAGCGTTAGCGGGAGAAACGACCACAATGAGCAGTTCTTC.

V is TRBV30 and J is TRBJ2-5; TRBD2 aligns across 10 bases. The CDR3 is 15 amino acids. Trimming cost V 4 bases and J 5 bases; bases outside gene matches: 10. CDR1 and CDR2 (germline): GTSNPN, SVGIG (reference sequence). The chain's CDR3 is CAWNSGRAESETQYF. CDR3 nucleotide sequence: TGTGCCTGGAACAGCGGGAGGGCCGAGTCGGAGACCCAGTACTTC.

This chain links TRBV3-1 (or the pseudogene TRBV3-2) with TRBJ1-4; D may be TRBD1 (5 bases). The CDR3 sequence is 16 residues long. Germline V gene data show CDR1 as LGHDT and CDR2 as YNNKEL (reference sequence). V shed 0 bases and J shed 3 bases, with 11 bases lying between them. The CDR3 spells CASSQDLRAANEKLFF. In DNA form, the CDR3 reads TGTGCCAGCAGCCAAGATCTCAGGGCTGCTAATGAAAAACTGTTTTTT.

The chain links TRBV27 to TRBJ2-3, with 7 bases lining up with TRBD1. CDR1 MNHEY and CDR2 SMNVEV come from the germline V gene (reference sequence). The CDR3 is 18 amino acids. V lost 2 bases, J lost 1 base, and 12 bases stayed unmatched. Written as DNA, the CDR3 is TGTGCCAGCAGTTTACTTCGACAGGGATTGTCAGGCACAGATACGCAGTATTTT. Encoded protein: CASSLLRQGLSGTDTQYF.

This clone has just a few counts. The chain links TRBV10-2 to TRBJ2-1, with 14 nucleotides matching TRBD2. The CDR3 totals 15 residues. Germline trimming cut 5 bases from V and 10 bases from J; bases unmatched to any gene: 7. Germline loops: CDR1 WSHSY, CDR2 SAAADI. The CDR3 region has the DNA TGCGCCAGCAGTACCCGGACTAGCGGGGGGAACGAGCAGTTCTTC. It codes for CASSTRTSGGNEQFF.

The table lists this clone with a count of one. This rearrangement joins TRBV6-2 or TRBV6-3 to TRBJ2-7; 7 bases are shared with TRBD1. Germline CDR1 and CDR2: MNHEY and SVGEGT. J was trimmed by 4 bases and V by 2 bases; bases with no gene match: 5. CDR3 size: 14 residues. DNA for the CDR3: TGTGCCAGCAGTTACCCGGGACAGAGATACGAGCAGTACTTC. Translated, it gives CASSYPGQRYEQYF.

CDR3 residues: CASSKGVRRVDTQYF. CDR3 in DNA: TGTGCCAGCAGTAAAGGGGTCCGGAGGGTGGATACGCAGTATTTT. The rearrangement joins TRBV11-3 to TRBJ2-3; maybe TRBD2 (6 bases). The length of the CDR3 is 15 residues. CDR1 and CDR2 from the germline V gene are SGHNT and YENEEA. The germline V and J ends were trimmed by 6 bases and 6 bases, with 19 bases remaining between them.